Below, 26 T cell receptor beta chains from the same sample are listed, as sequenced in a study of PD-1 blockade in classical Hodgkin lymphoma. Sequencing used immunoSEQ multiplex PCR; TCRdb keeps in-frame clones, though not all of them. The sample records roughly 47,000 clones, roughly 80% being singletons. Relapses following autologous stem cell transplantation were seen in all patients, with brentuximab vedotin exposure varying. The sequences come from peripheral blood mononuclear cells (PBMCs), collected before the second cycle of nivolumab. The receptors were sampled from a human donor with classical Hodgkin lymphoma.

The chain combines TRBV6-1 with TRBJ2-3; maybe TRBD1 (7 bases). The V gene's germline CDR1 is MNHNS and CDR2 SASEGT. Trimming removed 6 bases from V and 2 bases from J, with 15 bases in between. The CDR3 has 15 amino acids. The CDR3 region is CASRDYDRDTDTQYF. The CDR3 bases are TGTGCCAGCAGGGACTACGACAGGGACACAGATACGCAGTATTTT.

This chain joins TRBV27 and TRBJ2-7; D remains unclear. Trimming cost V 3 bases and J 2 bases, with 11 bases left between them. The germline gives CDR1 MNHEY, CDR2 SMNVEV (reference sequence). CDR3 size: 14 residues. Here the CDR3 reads CASSFDGATYEQYF. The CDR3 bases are TGTGCCAGCAGTTTTGACGGAGCGACCTACGAGCAGTACTTC.

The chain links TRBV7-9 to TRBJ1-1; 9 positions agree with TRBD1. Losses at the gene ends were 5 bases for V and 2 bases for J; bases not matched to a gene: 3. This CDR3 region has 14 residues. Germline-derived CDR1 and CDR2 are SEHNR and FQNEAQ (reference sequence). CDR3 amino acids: CASSRGQGNTEAFF. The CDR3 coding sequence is TGTGCCAGCAGCCGGGGACAGGGCAACACTGAAGCTTTCTTT.

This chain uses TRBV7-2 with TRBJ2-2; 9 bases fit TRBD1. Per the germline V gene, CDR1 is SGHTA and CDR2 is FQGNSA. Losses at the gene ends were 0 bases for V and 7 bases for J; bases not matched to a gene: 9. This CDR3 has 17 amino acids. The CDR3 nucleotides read TGTGCCAGCAGCTTAGCTCGGACAGGGGCCTGGGACGGGGAGCTGTTTTTT. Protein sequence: CASSLARTGAWDGELFF.

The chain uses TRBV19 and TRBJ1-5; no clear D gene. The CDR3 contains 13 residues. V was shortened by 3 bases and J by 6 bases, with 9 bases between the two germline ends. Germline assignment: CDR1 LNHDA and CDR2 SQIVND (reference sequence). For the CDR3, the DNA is TGTGCCAGTAGTATTAGCGGGTTTCAGCCCCAGCATTTT. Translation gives CASSISGFQPQHF.

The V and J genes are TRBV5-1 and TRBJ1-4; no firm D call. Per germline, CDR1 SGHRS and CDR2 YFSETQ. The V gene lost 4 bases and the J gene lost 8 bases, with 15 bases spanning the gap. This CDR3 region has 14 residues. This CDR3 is CASSPGSRGEKLFF. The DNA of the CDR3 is TGCGCCAGCAGCCCTGGGTCGCGCGGGGAAAAACTGTTTTTT.

CDR3 amino acids: CASSPWDSSYEQYF. CDR3 nucleotide sequence: TGTGCCAGCAGCCCTTGGGACAGCTCCTACGAGCAGTACTTC. The chain carries TRBV9 and TRBJ2-7, with TRBD1 identical over 7 bases. The CDR3 totals 14 residues. The V and J ends lost 4 bases and 0 bases, in that order; junction bases with no gene match: 4. CDR1 SGDLS and CDR2 YYNGEE come from the germline V gene.

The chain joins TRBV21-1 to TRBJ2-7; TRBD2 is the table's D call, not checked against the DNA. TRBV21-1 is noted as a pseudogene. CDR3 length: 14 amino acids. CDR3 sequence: CASSKELDTSEQYF. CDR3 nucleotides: TGTGCCAGCAGCAAAGAACTCGACACTAGTGAGCAGTACTTC.

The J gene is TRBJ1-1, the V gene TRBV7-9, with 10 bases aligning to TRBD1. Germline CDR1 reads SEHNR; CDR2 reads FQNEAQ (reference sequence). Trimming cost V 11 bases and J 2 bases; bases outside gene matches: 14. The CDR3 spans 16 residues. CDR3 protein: CAVRGDRGTINTEAFF. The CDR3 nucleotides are TGTGCCGTCAGAGGGGACAGGGGAACGATAAACACTGAAGCTTTCTTT. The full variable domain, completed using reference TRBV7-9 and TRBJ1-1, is DTGVSQNPRHKITKRGQNVTFRCDPISEHNRLYWYRQTLGQGPEFLTYFQNEAQLEKSRLLSDRFSAERPKGSFSTLEIQRTEQGDSAMYLCAVRGDRGTINTEAFFGQGTRLTVV.

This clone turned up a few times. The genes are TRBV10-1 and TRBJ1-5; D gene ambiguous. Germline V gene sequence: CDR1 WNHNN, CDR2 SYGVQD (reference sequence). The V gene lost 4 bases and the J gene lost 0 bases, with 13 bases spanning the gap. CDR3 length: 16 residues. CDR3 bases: TGCGCCAGCAGTGCCTTTTCCCCCGATAGCAATCAGCCCCAGCATTTT. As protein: CASSAFSPDSNQPQHF.

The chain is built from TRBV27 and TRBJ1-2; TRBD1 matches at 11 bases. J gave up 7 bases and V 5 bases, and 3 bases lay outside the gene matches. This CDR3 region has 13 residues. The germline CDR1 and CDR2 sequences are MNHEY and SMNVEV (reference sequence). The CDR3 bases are TGTGCCAGCAGTGGACAGGGGGCTAGTGGCTACACCTTC. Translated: CASSGQGASGYTF.

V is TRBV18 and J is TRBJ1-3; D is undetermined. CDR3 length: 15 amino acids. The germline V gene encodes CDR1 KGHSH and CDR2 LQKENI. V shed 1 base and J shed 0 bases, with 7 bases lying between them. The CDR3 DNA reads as TGTGCCAGCTCACCACAGGGCGTCTCTGGAAACACCATATATTTT. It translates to CASSPQGVSGNTIYF.

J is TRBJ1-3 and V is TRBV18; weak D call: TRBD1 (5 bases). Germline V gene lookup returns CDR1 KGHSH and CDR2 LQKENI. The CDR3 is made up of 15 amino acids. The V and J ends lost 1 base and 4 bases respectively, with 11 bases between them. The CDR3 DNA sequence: TGTGCCAGCTCACCACTTGCTCGGGGGGGAAACACCATATATTTT. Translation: CASSPLARGGNTIYF.

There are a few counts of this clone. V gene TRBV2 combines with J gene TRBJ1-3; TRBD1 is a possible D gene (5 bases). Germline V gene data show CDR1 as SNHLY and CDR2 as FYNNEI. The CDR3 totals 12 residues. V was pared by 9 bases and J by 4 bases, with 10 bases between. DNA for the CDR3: TGTGCCAGGGCGGGGGTAGGAAACACCATATATTTT. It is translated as CARAGVGNTIYF.

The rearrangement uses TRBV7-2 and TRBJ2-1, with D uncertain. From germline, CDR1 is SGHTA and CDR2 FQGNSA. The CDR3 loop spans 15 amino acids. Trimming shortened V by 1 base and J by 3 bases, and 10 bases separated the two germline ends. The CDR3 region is CASSLDRAVYNEQFF. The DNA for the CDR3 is TGTGCCAGCAGCTTAGACCGGGCGGTCTACAATGAGCAGTTCTTC.

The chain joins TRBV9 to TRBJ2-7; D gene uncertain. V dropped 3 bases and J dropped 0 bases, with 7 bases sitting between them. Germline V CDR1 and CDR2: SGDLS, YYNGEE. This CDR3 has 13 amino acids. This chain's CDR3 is CASSEGISYEQYF. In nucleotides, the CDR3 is TGTGCCAGCAGCGAAGGGATCTCCTACGAGCAGTACTTC. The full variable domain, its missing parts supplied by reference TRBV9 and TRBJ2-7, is DSGVTQTPKHLITATGQRVTLRCSPRSGDLSVYWYQQSLDQGLQFLIQYYNGEERAKGNILERFSAQQFPDLHSELNLSSLELGDSALYFCASSEGISYEQYFGPGTRLTVT.

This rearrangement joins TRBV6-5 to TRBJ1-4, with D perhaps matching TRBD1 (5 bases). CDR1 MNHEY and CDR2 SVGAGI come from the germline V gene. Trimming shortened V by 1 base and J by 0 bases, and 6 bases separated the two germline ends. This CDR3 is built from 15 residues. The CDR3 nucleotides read TGTGCCAGCAGTTACTTGGGGGCAACTAATGAAAAACTGTTTTTT. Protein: CASSYLGATNEKLFF.

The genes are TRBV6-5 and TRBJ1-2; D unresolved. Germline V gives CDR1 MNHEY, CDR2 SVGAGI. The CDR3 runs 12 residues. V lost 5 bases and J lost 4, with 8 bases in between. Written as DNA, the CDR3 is TGTGCCAGCAGTAGAGAGGTCTATGGCTACACCTTC. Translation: CASSREVYGYTF.

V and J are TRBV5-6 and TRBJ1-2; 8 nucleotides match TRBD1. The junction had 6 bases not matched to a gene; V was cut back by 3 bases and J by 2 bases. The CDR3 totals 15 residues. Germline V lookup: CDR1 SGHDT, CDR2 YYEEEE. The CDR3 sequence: CASSSDRGRNYGYTF. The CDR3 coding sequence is TGTGCCAGCAGCTCTGACAGGGGTAGAAACTATGGCTACACCTTC.

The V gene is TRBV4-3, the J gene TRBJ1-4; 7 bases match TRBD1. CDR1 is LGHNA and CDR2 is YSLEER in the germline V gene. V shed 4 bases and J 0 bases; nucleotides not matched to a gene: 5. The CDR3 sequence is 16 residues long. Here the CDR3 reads CASSPRTGATNEKLFF. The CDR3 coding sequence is TGCGCCAGCAGCCCGCGCACAGGGGCAACTAATGAAAAACTGTTTTTT.

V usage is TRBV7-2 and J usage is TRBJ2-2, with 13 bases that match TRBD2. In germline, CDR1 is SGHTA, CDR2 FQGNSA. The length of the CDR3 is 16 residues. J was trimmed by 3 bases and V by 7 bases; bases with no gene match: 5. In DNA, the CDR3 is TGTGCCAGCACCGCACTAGCGGGGGGGCACACCGGGGAGCTGTTTTTT. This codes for CASTALAGGHTGELFF.

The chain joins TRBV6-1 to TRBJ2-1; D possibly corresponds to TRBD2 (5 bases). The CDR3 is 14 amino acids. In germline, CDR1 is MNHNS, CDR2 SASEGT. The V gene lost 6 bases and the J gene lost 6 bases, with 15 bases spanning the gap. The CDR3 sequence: CASRGGQKLNEQFF. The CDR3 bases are TGTGCCAGCAGAGGCGGGCAGAAACTCAATGAGCAGTTCTTC.

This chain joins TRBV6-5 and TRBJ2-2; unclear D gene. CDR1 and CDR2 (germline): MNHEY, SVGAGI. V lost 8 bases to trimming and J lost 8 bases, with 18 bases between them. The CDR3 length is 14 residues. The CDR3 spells CASRFLGERGELFF. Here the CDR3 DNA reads TGTGCCAGCCGGTTCCTTGGGGAACGGGGGGAGCTGTTTTTT.

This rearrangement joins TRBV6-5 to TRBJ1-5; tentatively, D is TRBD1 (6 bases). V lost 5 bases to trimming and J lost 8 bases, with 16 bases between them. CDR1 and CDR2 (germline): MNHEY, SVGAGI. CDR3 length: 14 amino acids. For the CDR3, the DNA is TGTGCCAGCAGTGGCCACAGGGATCAGAAGCCCCAGCATTTT. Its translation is CASSGHRDQKPQHF.

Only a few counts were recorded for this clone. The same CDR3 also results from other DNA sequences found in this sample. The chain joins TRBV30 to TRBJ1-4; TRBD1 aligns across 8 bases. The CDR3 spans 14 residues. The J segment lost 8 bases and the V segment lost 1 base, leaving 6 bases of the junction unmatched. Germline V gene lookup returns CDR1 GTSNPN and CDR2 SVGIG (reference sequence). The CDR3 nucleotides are TGTGCCTGGAGTGCCAGGGGGCTGGGGGAAAAACTGTTTTTT. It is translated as CAWSARGLGEKLFF. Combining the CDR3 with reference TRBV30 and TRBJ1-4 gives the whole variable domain SQTIHQWPATLVQPVGSPLSLECTVEGTSNPNLYWYRQAAGRGLQLLFYSVGIGQISSEVPQNLSASRPQDRQFILSSKKLLLSDSGFYLCAWSARGLGEKLFFGSGTQLSVL.

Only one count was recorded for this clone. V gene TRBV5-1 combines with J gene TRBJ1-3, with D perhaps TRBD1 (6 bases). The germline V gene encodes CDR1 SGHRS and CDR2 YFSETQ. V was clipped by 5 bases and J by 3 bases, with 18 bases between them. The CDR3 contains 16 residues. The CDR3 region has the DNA TGCGCCAGCAGACTAGATACAGGGTATTTTGGAAACACCATATATTTT. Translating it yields CASRLDTGYFGNTIYF.